The 18 T cell receptor beta chains listed next were all sequenced from one sample in a study of Graves' ophthalmopathy and Graves' hyperthyroidism. For repertoire sequencing, the TCR beta CDR3 regions were amplified from RNA transcripts. RT-PCR was first run with HTBI primers, then multiplex PCR in a second round. One entry per CDR3 protein results from TCRdb running MiXCR on the multiplex PCR reads. The table lists 560,000 or so distinct CDR3 sequences, less than 45% of them singletons, with 3.5% to 4.5% in the top ten. The sample was peripheral blood or thyroid tissue (not recorded which). The receptors stem from an adult man with Graves' hyperthyroidism.

The V call is TRBV20-1, the J call TRBJ1-6, with unresolved D. Germline CDR1 is DFQATT and CDR2 is SNEGSKA (reference sequence). Trimming removed 5 bases at V and 2 bases at J, with 16 bases between. The CDR3 spans 16 residues. For the CDR3, the DNA is TGCAGTGCTGGAGCGCTCGGGAGGGCCTATAATTCACCCCTCCACTTT. It specifies CSAGALGRAYNSPLHF.

This clonotype was detected only a few times. The rearrangement links TRBV13 to TRBJ1-2; the D gene is possibly TRBD1 (6 bases). Germline CDR1 reads PRHDT; CDR2 reads FYEKMQ (reference sequence). The CDR3 consists of 14 residues. V was cut by 5 bases and J by 4 bases, with 14 bases left in between. The CDR3 spells CASSQAQGSYGYTF. In DNA form, the CDR3 reads TGTGCCAGCAGCCAAGCACAGGGTTCCTATGGCTACACCTTC.

This clonotype was recorded at least ten times. The chain links TRBV5-1 to TRBJ1-4; D unresolved. The CDR3 runs to 13 residues. Trimming took off 4 bases at V and 0 bases at J, with 4 bases between the two ends. CDR1 SGHRS and CDR2 YFSETQ come from the germline V gene. CDR3 coding DNA: TGCGCCAGCAGCCCCCCAACTAATGAAAAACTGTTTTTT. It encodes CASSPPTNEKLFF.

The chain has TRBV29-1 and TRBJ1-1; D is perhaps TRBD1 (5 bases). The CDR3 is made up of 14 amino acids. The germline CDR1 and CDR2 sequences are SQVTM and ANQGSEA. Trimming left V 7 bases short and J 1 base short, with 16 bases between. CDR3 coding DNA: TGCAGCGCCAGCAGCTTAGGACAGAACACTGAAGCTTTCTTT. It specifies CSASSLGQNTEAFF.

This clonotype was observed a few times. V is TRBV29-1 and J is TRBJ2-5; D not certain. Germline lookup yields CDR1 SQVTM and CDR2 ANQGSEA. CDR3 length equals 10 residues. V was pared by 8 bases and J by 4 bases, with 8 bases between. For the CDR3, the DNA is TGCAGCTTGGTAGGAGAGACCCAGTACTTC. This codes for CSLVGETQYF.

This rearrangement joins TRBV6-1 to TRBJ1-2, with no clear D. The CDR3 covers 13 residues. The germline V and J ends were trimmed by 2 bases and 4 bases, with 8 bases remaining between them. In germline, CDR1 is MNHNS, CDR2 SASEGT. In nucleotides, the CDR3 is TGTGCCAGCAGTGAATTCACGGCCTATGGCTACACCTTC. Its translation is CASSEFTAYGYTF.

To note about this clonotype: Germline and junction disagree at one end, which may indicate a read error. CDR3 region: CTSSIAGRGTEAFF. For the CDR3, the DNA is TGTACCAGTAGTATAGCCGGGAGAGGCACTGAAGCTTTCTTT. The chain combines TRBV19 with TRBJ1-1; D call uncertain. Germline CDR1 is LNHDA and CDR2 is SQIVND (reference sequence). CDR3 size: 14 residues.

Only a few counts were recorded for this clonotype. The genes are TRBV29-1 and TRBJ2-5, with D perhaps given as TRBD1 or TRBD2 (6 bases each). V dropped 4 bases and J dropped 5 bases, with 14 bases sitting between them. The germline V gene has CDR1 SQVTM and CDR2 ANQGSEA. The CDR3 sequence is 13 residues long. CDR3 in DNA: TGCAGCGTTGGCCCGGGGGCTTTGGAGACCCAGTACTTC. This gives the protein CSVGPGALETQYF.

Comment on this clonotype: Given a much more abundant clone one base away, this may be a read error. The chain joins TRBV7-9 to TRBJ2-5; D is unresolved. Looked up from germline, CDR1 is SEHNR and CDR2 is FQNEAQ (reference sequence). The CDR3 is 13 amino acids. V shed 3 bases and J shed 5 bases, with 10 bases lying between them. DNA for the CDR3: TGTGCCAGCAGCTTTAAACGCCGGGAGACCCAGTACTTC. Its protein product is CASSFKRRETQYF.

In its sample, this clonotype was seen a few times. The chain recombines TRBV27 with TRBJ1-1; TRBD1 aligns across 7 bases. This CDR3 is built from 15 residues. In germline, CDR1 is MNHEY, CDR2 SMNVEV (reference sequence). J gave up 0 bases and V 2 bases, and 3 bases lay outside the gene matches. The DNA for the CDR3 is TGTGCCAGCAGTTTACAGGGGGTAGTGAACACTGAAGCTTTCTTT. It specifies CASSLQGVVNTEAFF.

This clonotype was counted at least ten times. The chain employs TRBV2 and TRBJ2-5; 8 bases fit TRBD1. The CDR3 is 14 amino acids. CDR1 is SNHLY and CDR2 is FYNNEI in the germline V gene. Trimming removed 5 bases from V and 5 bases from J; junction bases left unmatched: 7. CDR3 in amino acids: CASSQTGVGETQYF. The CDR3, as DNA: TGTGCCAGCAGTCAGACAGGGGTTGGGGAGACCCAGTACTTC.

The chain is built from TRBV29-1 and TRBJ2-3; 11 bases agree with TRBD2. Trimming cost V 8 bases and J 0 bases; bases outside gene matches: 4. Germline-derived CDR1 and CDR2 are SQVTM and ANQGSEA. There are 14 residues in the CDR3. The chain's CDR3 is CSYIAGGSTDTQYF. CDR3 nucleotides: TGCAGCTACATAGCGGGGGGGAGCACAGATACGCAGTATTTT.

The chain is built from TRBV5-1 and TRBJ2-7; 7 nucleotides align to TRBD1. The CDR3 length is 14 residues. Germline V CDR1 and CDR2: SGHRS, YFSETQ. J gave up 5 bases and V 4 bases, and 9 bases lay outside the gene matches. CDR3 region: CASSRTGTADEQYF. The CDR3 region has the DNA TGCGCCAGCAGCCGAACCGGGACAGCAGACGAGCAGTACTTC. The full variable domain, completed using reference TRBV5-1 and TRBJ2-7, is KAGVTQTPRYLIKTRGQQVTLSCSPISGHRSVSWYQQTPGQGLQFLFEYFSETQRNKGNFPGRFSGRQFSNSRSEMNVSTLELGDSALYLCASSRTGTADEQYFGPGTRLTVT.

The V gene is TRBV12-3 or TRBV12-4, the J gene TRBJ2-7; D may correspond to TRBD1 or TRBD2 (6 bases each). Trimming took 6 bases from V and 1 from J, leaving 13 bases between them. The CDR3 runs 14 residues. The CDR3 sequence is CASSRRGESYEQYF. The CDR3 DNA follows: TGTGCCAGCAGCAGGAGGGGGGAGTCCTACGAGCAGTACTTC.

The table lists this clonotype with a few counts. The chain links TRBV28 to TRBJ2-2; TRBD2 matches at 7 bases. CDR1 and CDR2 (germline): MDHEN, SYDVKM. The CDR3 length is 15 residues. Trimming cost V 7 bases and J 4 bases; bases outside gene matches: 9. The CDR3 is CASIVGGKRTGELFF. The CDR3 DNA is TGTGCCAGCATAGTCGGGGGGAAACGCACCGGGGAGCTGTTTTTT.

The CDR3 protein is CSLVPSWAETQYF. DNA for the CDR3: TGCAGCTTAGTCCCTAGCTGGGCAGAGACCCAGTACTTC. The chain couples TRBV29-1 to TRBJ2-5; maybe TRBD2 (5 bases). The CDR3 covers 13 residues. CDR1 is SQVTM and CDR2 is ANQGSEA in the germline V gene. V was shortened by 8 bases and J by 4 bases, with 17 bases between the two germline ends.

Worth noting for this clonotype: One end of the junction varies from germline; a read error may be responsible. The chain links TRBV7-9 to TRBJ2-5; D may be TRBD1 (6 bases). Germline V gene data show CDR1 as SEHNR and CDR2 as FQNEAQ (reference sequence). The CDR3 runs to 9 residues. CDR3 sequence reads: CASSEQGGF. In nucleotides, the CDR3 is TGTGCCAGCAGCGAACAAGGGGGCTTC.

This clonotype was seen ten or more times. The V gene is TRBV13, the J gene TRBJ1-5, with 7 bases matching TRBD1. The germline CDR1 and CDR2 sequences are PRHDT and FYEKMQ (reference sequence). The CDR3 is made up of 14 amino acids. J lost 5 bases, V lost 5 bases, and 6 bases had no gene match. The CDR3 loop is CASSRYGQDQPQHF. The CDR3 nucleotides read TGTGCCAGCAGCCGCTACGGACAGGATCAGCCCCAGCATTTT.